The text below deals with one TCR beta chain. Its cognate antigen is unknown. This specimen comes from a study of post-analysis software for immune sequencing data. Study-wide results and caveats: Normalized Chao1 diversity in multiple sclerosis patients fell significantly below that of controls.

Sequencing libraries made from TCR beta cDNA carried unique molecular identifiers. The authors obtained 500,000 or so cDNA molecules from approximately 0.91 to 9.4 million T cells. TCRdb called the PCR reads again in MiXCR, with one record for every CDR3 protein. The sample consists of 350,000 to 500,000 distinct CDR3 sequences, about 39% of them appearing once. This receptor was obtained from a girl aged 2-10 years with multiple sclerosis. The source material was blood.

The CDR3 nucleotides read TGTGCCAGCAGCCCCAGACAGGGGGCGAAACTCTACGAGCAGTACTTC. Protein: CASSPRQGAKLYEQYF. V usage is TRBV7-9 and J usage is TRBJ2-7; 10 nucleotides match TRBD1. The trim removed 5 bases at V and 3 bases at J, leaving 10 bases unmatched. The length of the CDR3 is 16 residues. The germline CDR1 and CDR2 sequences are SEHNR and FQNEAQ (reference sequence).